The entry below gives a single T cell receptor beta chain sequence along with its context. Generated by immunoSEQ multiplex PCR, the TCRdb table keeps only in-frame clones and is missing some. Of around 200,000 clones in the sample, more than 70% were seen once. This entry is derived from a study of blood T cell repertoires in COVID-19. Germline lookup yields CDR1 MNHEY and CDR2 SVGEGT. V lost 0 bases and J 0 bases, leaving 13 bases between the germline ends. This CDR3 is 17 amino acids long. Sequenced material: peripheral blood. The clonotype originates from a person aged 70 to 85 with COVID-19, enrolled during active disease. The gene calls are TRBV6-2 or TRBV6-3 and TRBJ2-3; D remains unclear. In DNA form, the CDR3 reads TGTGCCAGCAGTTACTCGTTTCGGGTCTCTAGCACAGATACGCAGTATTTT. Encoded protein: CASSYSFRVSSTDTQYF.